This note documents a single TCR beta chain sequence. Trimming removed 7 bases at V and 0 bases at J, with 10 bases between. From germline, CDR1 is MGHRA and CDR2 YSYEKL. The CDR3 runs 14 residues. These data originate in a study of T cell changes during pregnancy in multiple sclerosis. Data came from immunoSEQ multiplex PCR; TCRdb stores just in-frame clones and leaves some out. This sample has some 70,000 clones; about nine tenths occur once, and the top ten carry roughly 3.3%. The specimen was peripheral blood, collected after pregnancy. The chain employs TRBV4-1 and TRBJ1-3; D is possibly TRBD1 (5 bases). This TCR came from a female donor in good health, enrolled as a control in a pregnancy study. In DNA form, the CDR3 reads TGCGCCAGCACCAGGGTTCTCTCTGGAAACACCATATATTTT. The encoded protein is CASTRVLSGNTIYF.